The 30 T cell receptor beta chains reported below all come from one sample, sequenced in a study of identical twins. One entry per CDR3 protein, called by TCRdb with MiXCR from the 5' RACE reads. The sample has under 250,000 distinct CDR3 sequences; less than 9.5% are singletons. Sequencing was performed on memory (CD45RO+) T cells sorted from blood. These receptors were taken from a woman aged 18-35 years in good health.

This clonotype was picked up many times. The V and J genes are TRBV24-1 and TRBJ2-1, with 9 bases matching TRBD1. Germline V gene lookup returns CDR1 KGHDR and CDR2 SFDVKD. The J segment lost 10 bases and the V segment lost 3 bases, leaving 9 bases of the junction unmatched. The CDR3 length is 15 residues. The CDR3 DNA is TGTGCCACCAGTGATCGCCAGACAGGGGGACAAGAGCAGTTCTTC. It codes for CATSDRQTGGQEQFF.

The V and J genes are TRBV7-2 and TRBJ2-5; no firm D call. This CDR3 has 13 amino acids. Trimming stripped 2 bases from V and 5 bases from J, with 9 bases between. The germline V gene encodes CDR1 SGHTA and CDR2 FQGNSA. The CDR3 loop is CASSLTRDETQYF. The CDR3 nucleotides are TGTGCCAGCAGCTTAACGAGAGACGAGACCCAGTACTTC.

This clonotype was seen a handful of times. The chain uses TRBV4-3 and TRBJ2-3; the match to TRBD2 covers 9 bases. Germline V gives CDR1 LGHNA, CDR2 YSLEER. The trim removed 0 bases at V and 5 bases at J, leaving 6 bases unmatched. The CDR3 sequence is 16 residues long. The CDR3 protein is CASSQEGGRAGDTQYF. CDR3 DNA: TGCGCCAGCAGCCAAGAGGGCGGGAGGGCCGGAGATACGCAGTATTTT.

The sample holds many counts of this clonotype. The J gene is TRBJ2-7, the V gene TRBV5-5; 12 positions agree with TRBD1. The CDR3 runs 18 residues. The V gene's germline CDR1 is SGHKS and CDR2 YYEKEE (reference sequence). Trimming took 4 bases from V and 4 from J; bases not matched to a gene: 15. The CDR3 sequence: CASSRSTGTGGGGYEQYF. DNA of the CDR3: TGTGCCAGCAGCAGAAGCACCGGGACAGGGGGCGGGGGATACGAGCAGTACTTC.

In DNA, the CDR3 is TGTGCCAGCAGTTACCCCGGGGGCCATAATGAGCAGTTCTTC. Its protein product is CASSYPGGHNEQFF. The chain couples TRBV6-2 or TRBV6-3 to TRBJ2-1; D might be TRBD1 or TRBD2, each matching 6 bases. Trimming took off 2 bases at V and 7 bases at J, with 12 bases between the two ends. CDR1 is MNHEY, CDR2 SVGEGT, per germline. The CDR3 totals 14 residues.

The table lists this clonotype with a few counts. The rearrangement links TRBV20-1 to TRBJ1-1; no clear D gene. The CDR3 is made up of 14 amino acids. Germline CDR1 reads DFQATT; CDR2 reads SNEGSKA (reference sequence). V was shortened by 3 bases and J by 4 bases, with 15 bases between the two germline ends. For the CDR3, the DNA is TGCAGTGCTAGCGGGAGCGCGGTGGGCACTGAAGCTTTCTTT. Translation gives CSASGSAVGTEAFF.

This clonotype was recorded at least ten times. V and J are TRBV29-1 and TRBJ2-7; D unclear. Looked up from germline, CDR1 is SQVTM and CDR2 is ANQGSEA. The CDR3 sequence is 12 residues long. V lost 6 bases and J lost 3, with 12 bases in between. The CDR3 spells CSVKRALYEQYF. CDR3 nucleotides: TGCAGCGTCAAAAGGGCTCTCTACGAGCAGTACTTC.

The rearrangement uses TRBV6-5 and TRBJ1-6; weak D call: TRBD1 (5 bases). Deletions cut 1 base from V and 7 bases from J, with 14 bases between. The CDR3 runs to 16 residues. Germline lookup yields CDR1 MNHEY and CDR2 SVGAGI. The CDR3, as DNA: TGTGCCAGCAGTTACTTGGGGTCAGGGCGAAATTCACCCCTCCACTTT. It is translated as CASSYLGSGRNSPLHF.

The V call is TRBV11-2, the J call TRBJ1-6; D is undetermined. The germline V gene has CDR1 SGHAT and CDR2 FQNNGV. CDR3 length: 15 residues. V gave up 3 bases and J gave up 8 bases, with 14 bases separating them. As DNA, the CDR3 is TGTGCCAGCAGCTTTGTGCCGGGGAGGGATTCACCCCTCCACTTT. Translating gives CASSFVPGRDSPLHF.

This clonotype was observed a few times. CDR3 sequence reads: CASSDGTGGYGYTF. The CDR3 DNA sequence: TGCGCCAGCAGCGACGGGACAGGAGGATATGGCTACACCTTC. This chain links TRBV4-1 with TRBJ1-2, with TRBD1 matching over 8 bases. V lost 5 bases, J lost 5 bases, and 7 bases stayed unmatched. CDR1 and CDR2 (germline): MGHRA, YSYEKL. The CDR3 contains 14 residues.

This clonotype has ten or more counts. The chain combines TRBV2 with TRBJ2-1; 15 positions match TRBD2. This CDR3 is 16 amino acids long. J gave up 3 bases and V 6 bases, and 3 bases lay outside the gene matches. The germline gives CDR1 SNHLY, CDR2 FYNNEI. The CDR3 DNA reads TGTGCCAGCAGGGGGACTAGCGGGGGGTACTACAATGAGCAGTTCTTC. This codes for CASRGTSGGYYNEQFF.

This clonotype was seen a handful of times. V and J are TRBV5-1 and TRBJ2-1; TRBD2 is a possible D gene (6 bases). CDR1 SGHRS and CDR2 YFSETQ come from the germline V gene. The length of the CDR3 is 17 residues. Trimming left V 3 bases short and J 0 bases short, with 16 bases between. CDR3 sequence (DNA): TGCGCCAGCAGCTCTCCCTCGGGAGCGGTCTCCTACAATGAGCAGTTCTTC. The encoded protein is CASSSPSGAVSYNEQFF.

A few counts support this clonotype. The V gene is TRBV20-1, the J gene TRBJ2-7, with D unresolved. Germline assignment: CDR1 DFQATT and CDR2 SNEGSKA (reference sequence). Trimming removed 3 bases at V and 6 bases at J, with 21 bases between. This CDR3 is 15 amino acids long. The CDR3 loop reads CSARHVSIGFSEQYF. Here the CDR3 DNA reads TGCAGTGCTAGGCATGTGAGCATTGGCTTTAGCGAGCAGTACTTC.

This clonotype came up many times. The chain uses TRBV27 and TRBJ2-4; 7 bases agree with TRBD2. Germline CDR1 reads MNHEY; CDR2 reads SMNVEV (reference sequence). Unmatched junction bases numbered 7, after V lost 3 bases and J lost 5 bases. CDR3 size: 15 residues. The CDR3 nucleotides are TGTGCCAGCAGTTTGGGGAGGGCCAAGGAAAACATTCAGTACTTC. As protein: CASSLGRAKENIQYF.

The chain uses TRBV12-3 or TRBV12-4 and TRBJ1-5; 8 bases map to TRBD1. The CDR3 sequence is 17 residues long. V trimming: 3 bases; J trimming: 4 bases; junction bases outside the gene matches: 11. Written as DNA, the CDR3 is TGTGCCAGCAGTTTCGACAGGGGAGGGGTAGGTAATCAGCCCCAGCATTTT. This sequence encodes CASSFDRGGVGNQPQHF.

This chain joins TRBV18 and TRBJ2-5; 7 bases agree with TRBD1. With V trimmed by 3 bases and J by 2 bases, 3 bases remained unmatched. The CDR3 length is 14 residues. Germline V gives CDR1 KGHSH, CDR2 LQKENI. CDR3 in amino acids: CASSPRQGQETQYF. The CDR3 region has the DNA TGTGCCAGCTCACCCAGACAGGGACAAGAGACCCAGTACTTC. The whole variable domain, remainder taken from reference TRBV18 and TRBJ2-5, is NAGVMQNPRHLVRRRGQEARLRCSPMKGHSHVYWYRQLPEEGLKFMVYLQKENIIDESGMPKERFSAEFPKEGPSILRIQQVVRGDSAAYFCASSPRQGQETQYFGPGTRLLVL.

This clonotype has only a few counts. This rearrangement joins TRBV11-3 to TRBJ1-2; D not resolved. The germline V and J ends were trimmed by 5 bases and 5 bases, with 9 bases remaining between them. Germline V lookup: CDR1 SGHNT, CDR2 YENEEA. The CDR3 consists of 12 residues. The DNA for the CDR3 is TGTGCCAGCAGCGCCTCGGGTTATGGCTACACCTTC. This gives the protein CASSASGYGYTF.

This clonotype was seen a handful of times. This CDR3 is CASSLGSAGGSDTQYF. The CDR3 coding sequence is TGTGCCAGCAGCTTAGGGTCAGCGGGAGGAAGTGATACGCAGTATTTT. The chain has TRBV7-9 and TRBJ2-3; 9 bases map to TRBD2. J lost 6 bases, V lost 1 base, and 8 bases had no gene match. The germline CDR1 and CDR2 sequences are SEHNR and FQNEAQ (reference sequence). The CDR3 extends over 16 amino acids.

This clonotype turned up a few times. The rearrangement joins TRBV29-1 to TRBJ1-2, with a tentative D call TRBD1 (6 bases). Germline-derived CDR1 and CDR2 are SQVTM and ANQGSEA. The CDR3 extends over 11 amino acids. Deletions cut 7 bases from V and 5 bases from J, with 11 bases between. The CDR3 here is CSARTDYGYTF. The CDR3 DNA follows: TGCAGCGCACGGACAGATTATGGCTACACCTTC.

There are a few counts of this clonotype. V usage is TRBV11-2 and J usage is TRBJ2-1, with TRBD2 identical over 8 bases. The CDR3 length is 19 residues. Germline loops: CDR1 SGHAT, CDR2 FQNNGV. Trimming removed 2 bases from V and 0 bases from J; junction bases left unmatched: 12. The CDR3 nucleotides are TGTGCCAGCAGCTTAAATCACGTTACGGGAGGGAGCTCCTACAATGAGCAGTTCTTC. Translating it yields CASSLNHVTGGSSYNEQFF.

The table lists this clonotype with many counts. This sequence joins TRBV6-1 and TRBJ2-7; D is undetermined. Trimming removed 8 bases at V and 0 bases at J, with 17 bases between. The CDR3 is made up of 15 amino acids. The germline V gene has CDR1 MNHNS and CDR2 SASEGT. As DNA, the CDR3 is TGTGCCAGCTGGACCGGGCCCTTCGACTCCTACGAGCAGTACTTC. It codes for CASWTGPFDSYEQYF.

This clonotype was picked up a small number of times. The gene calls are TRBV3-1 and TRBJ2-1; D unclear. CDR1 is LGHDT and CDR2 is YNNKEL in the germline V gene (reference sequence). Trimming cost V 4 bases and J 10 bases, with 11 bases left between them. The CDR3 is 12 amino acids. This CDR3 is CASSLLYQEQFF. In DNA, the CDR3 is TGTGCCAGCAGCCTCCTATACCAGGAGCAGTTCTTC.

The CDR3 sequence: CSAEWGNTEAFF. The CDR3 bases are TGCAGCGCCGAGTGGGGGAACACTGAAGCTTTCTTT. This sequence joins TRBV29-1 and TRBJ1-1; no reliable D call. Germline CDR1 is SQVTM and CDR2 is ANQGSEA. V lost 7 bases, J lost 1 base, and 10 bases lay in between. The length of the CDR3 is 12 residues.

Many counts were recorded for this clonotype. The CDR3 is CASTFTSLNTEAFF. The CDR3 DNA reads TGTGCCAGCACTTTTACGAGCTTGAACACTGAAGCTTTCTTT. The genes are TRBV12-3 or TRBV12-4 and TRBJ1-1; D ambiguous. CDR3 length: 14 residues. V lost 7 bases, J lost 0 bases, and 12 bases lay in between.

The rearrangement uses TRBV3-1 and TRBJ1-1; 9 nucleotides align to TRBD1. V trimming: 3 bases; J trimming: 7 bases; junction bases outside the gene matches: 6. The CDR3 is 14 amino acids. Germline CDR1 LGHDT, CDR2 YNNKEL (reference sequence). CDR3 sequence: CASSHGQGLNEAFF. DNA for the CDR3: TGTGCCAGCAGCCATGGACAGGGGTTGAATGAAGCTTTCTTT.

The chain is built from TRBV7-9 and TRBJ2-7; the D is unclear. V lost 2 bases and J 6 bases, leaving 14 bases between the germline ends. The V gene's germline CDR1 is SEHNR and CDR2 FQNEAQ (reference sequence). The CDR3 loop spans 14 amino acids. The CDR3 spells CASSLTSTELEQYF. The DNA of the CDR3 is TGTGCCAGCAGCTTAACTTCTACAGAACTCGAGCAGTACTTC.

The chain is built from TRBV6-1 and TRBJ2-1; 7 bases align to TRBD2. After removal of 5 bases from V and 6 bases from J, the junction contained 10 bases not matched to a gene. There are 15 residues in the CDR3. Germline V gene data show CDR1 as MNHNS and CDR2 as SASEGT. CDR3 DNA: TGTGCCAGCAGTCCCGAGGGCGGGAGCTTCAATGAGCAGTTCTTC. Protein sequence: CASSPEGGSFNEQFF.

This clonotype turned up a few times. CDR3: CASSLLSGVSDTDTQYF. The DNA for the CDR3 is TGTGCCAGCAGCCTTCTTAGCGGGGTTAGTGACACAGATACGCAGTATTTT. The chain recombines TRBV5-4 with TRBJ2-3; 8 bases align to TRBD2. Germline CDR1 and CDR2: SGHNT and YYREEE (reference sequence). Trimming removed 4 bases from V and 2 bases from J; junction bases left unmatched: 12. This CDR3 is built from 17 residues.

The chain recombines TRBV6-1 with TRBJ2-7; no clear D gene. Looked up from germline, CDR1 is MNHNS and CDR2 is SASEGT. Trimming pared 7 bases from V and 0 bases from J, leaving 16 bases between. The CDR3 loop spans 15 amino acids. CDR3 sequence (DNA): TGTGCCAGCACCCCCCGGGCGCTCAACTCCTACGAGCAGTACTTC. Translating it yields CASTPRALNSYEQYF.

This clonotype was detected a few times. The V call is TRBV29-1, the J call TRBJ2-3; 7 nucleotides agree with TRBD2. The ends lost 8 bases at V and 0 bases at J; junction bases unmatched: 5. The CDR3 runs to 13 residues. CDR1 and CDR2 (germline): SQVTM, ANQGSEA. In DNA, the CDR3 is TGCAGCACCGAAGCGGGGAGCACAGATACGCAGTATTTT. Translating it yields CSTEAGSTDTQYF.